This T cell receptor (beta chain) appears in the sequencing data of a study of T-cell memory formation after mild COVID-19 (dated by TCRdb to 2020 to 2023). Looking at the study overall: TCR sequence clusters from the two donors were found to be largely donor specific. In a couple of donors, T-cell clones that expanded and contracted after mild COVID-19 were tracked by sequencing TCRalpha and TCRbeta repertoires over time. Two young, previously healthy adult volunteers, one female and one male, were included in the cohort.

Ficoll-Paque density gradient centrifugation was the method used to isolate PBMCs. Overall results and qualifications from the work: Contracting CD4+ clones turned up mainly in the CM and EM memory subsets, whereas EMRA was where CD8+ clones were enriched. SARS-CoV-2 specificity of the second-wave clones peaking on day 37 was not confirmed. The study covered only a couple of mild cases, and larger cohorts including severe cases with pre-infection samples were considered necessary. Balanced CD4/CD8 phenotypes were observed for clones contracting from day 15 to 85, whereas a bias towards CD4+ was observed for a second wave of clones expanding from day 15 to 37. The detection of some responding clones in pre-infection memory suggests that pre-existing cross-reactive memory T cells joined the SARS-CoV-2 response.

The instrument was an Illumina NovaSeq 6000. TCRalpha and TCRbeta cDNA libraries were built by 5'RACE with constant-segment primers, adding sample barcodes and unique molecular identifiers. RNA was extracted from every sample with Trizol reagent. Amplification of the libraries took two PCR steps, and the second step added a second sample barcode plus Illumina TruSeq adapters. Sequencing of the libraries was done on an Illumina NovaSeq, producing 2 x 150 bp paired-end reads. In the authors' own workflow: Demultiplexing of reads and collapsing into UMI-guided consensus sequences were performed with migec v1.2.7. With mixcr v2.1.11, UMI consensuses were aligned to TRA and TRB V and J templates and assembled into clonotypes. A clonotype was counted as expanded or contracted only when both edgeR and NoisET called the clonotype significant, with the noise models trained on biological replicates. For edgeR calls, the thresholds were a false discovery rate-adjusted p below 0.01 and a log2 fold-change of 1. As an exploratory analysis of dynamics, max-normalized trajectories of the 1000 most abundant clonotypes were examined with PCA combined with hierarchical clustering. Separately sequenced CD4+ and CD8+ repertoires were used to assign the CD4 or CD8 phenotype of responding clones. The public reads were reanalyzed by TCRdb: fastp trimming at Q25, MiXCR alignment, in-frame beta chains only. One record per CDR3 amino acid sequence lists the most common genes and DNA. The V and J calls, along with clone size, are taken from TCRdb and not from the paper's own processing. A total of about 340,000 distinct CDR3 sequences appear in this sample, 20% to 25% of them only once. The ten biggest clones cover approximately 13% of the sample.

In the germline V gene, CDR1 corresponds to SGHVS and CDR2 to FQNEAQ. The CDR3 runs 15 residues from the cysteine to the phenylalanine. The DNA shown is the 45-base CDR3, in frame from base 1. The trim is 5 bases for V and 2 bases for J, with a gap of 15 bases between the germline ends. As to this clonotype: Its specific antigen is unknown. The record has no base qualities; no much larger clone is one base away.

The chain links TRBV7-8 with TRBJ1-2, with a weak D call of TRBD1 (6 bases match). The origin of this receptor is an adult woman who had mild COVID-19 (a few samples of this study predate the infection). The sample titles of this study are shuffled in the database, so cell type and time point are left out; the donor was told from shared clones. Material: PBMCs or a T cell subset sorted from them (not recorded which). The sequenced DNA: TGTGCCAGCAGCCCACGTTCGACAGGAAACTATGGCTACACCTTC. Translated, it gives CASSPRSTGNYGYTF. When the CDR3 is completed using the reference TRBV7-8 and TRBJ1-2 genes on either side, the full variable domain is GAGVSQSPRYKVAKRGQDVALRCDPISGHVSLFWYQQALGQGPEFLTYFQNEAQLDKSGLPSDRFFAERPEGSVSTLKIQRTQQEDSAVYLCASSPRSTGNYGYTFGSGTRLTVV.